This T cell receptor (beta chain) was retrieved from a study of shared clonotypes between healthy human individuals. In the study overall: Samples came from a couple of female and a few male donors aged 18 to 49.

Naive CD8 cells were CD45RO-negative, positively selected for CCR7, excluding terminally differentiated effector memory CD45RA+ cells. Clones were read by immunoSEQ multiplex PCR, and TCRdb kept only the in-frame ones, dropping some. The repertoire has some 1,900,000 clones, about 95% of them found once; the top ten carry 1% to 1.5%. With regard to this clone: Its antigen remains unidentified.

Study-wide results and caveats: The sharing of approximately 5.1% of naive CD4 clonotypes was seen across several donors.

Germline CDR1 MGHRA, CDR2 YSYEKL. The CDR3 loop spans 16 amino acids. The ends were cut back, 0 bases at V and 3 bases at J, with 14 bases in the middle. The receptor's source is a man aged 18 to 30 in good health. The sequenced sample consisted of naive CD8+ T cells sorted from blood. The rearrangement uses TRBV4-1 and TRBJ1-1; TRBD1 is a possible D gene (6 bases). The CDR3 is CASSQEPGDRYTEAFF. The DNA for the CDR3 is TGCGCCAGCAGCCAAGAGCCAGGGGACCGGTACACTGAAGCTTTCTTT.